Below, 14 T cell receptor beta chains from the same sample are listed, as sequenced in a study of technical replicates of blood from a few donors. The data were produced by immunoSEQ multiplex PCR, yet TCRdb's version contains in-frame clones alone and is incomplete. The repertoire holds about 88,000 clones, roughly 93% seen once, with 0.25% in the top ten. Material for sequencing was T cells isolated from PBMCs. These TCRs come from a human donor in good health.

The rearrangement links TRBV28 to TRBJ2-7, with 10 bases matching TRBD2. This CDR3 spans 15 amino acids. Germline CDR1 and CDR2: MDHEN and SYDVKM. V lost 0 bases, J lost 7 bases, and 6 bases stayed unmatched. The CDR3 loop reads CASSLWTSGLGEQYF. DNA for the CDR3: TGTGCCAGCAGTTTATGGACTAGCGGGCTAGGGGAGCAGTACTTC.

This chain links TRBV30 with TRBJ1-2; TRBD1 aligns across 7 bases. CDR3 length equals 14 residues. Germline CDR1 is GTSNPN and CDR2 is SVGIG (reference sequence). V shed 3 bases, J shed 7 bases, and the junction held 11 bases outside the gene matches. The CDR3 DNA reads TGTGCCTGGAGCGGACTCGACAGGGTGGCTGGCTACACCTTC. Translating it yields CAWSGLDRVAGYTF.

This chain links TRBV27 with TRBJ1-1, with 8 bases identical to TRBD1. Looked up from germline, CDR1 is MNHEY and CDR2 is SMNVEV (reference sequence). V shed 5 bases and J 0 bases; nucleotides not matched to a gene: 8. The CDR3 has 16 residues. The CDR3 DNA sequence: TGTGCCAGCAGTACCCGGACAGGGTCGGTGAACACTGAAGCTTTCTTT. Protein product: CASSTRTGSVNTEAFF.

This sequence joins TRBV15 and TRBJ1-2, with D possibly being TRBD1 (5 bases). With 0 bases removed from V and 0 bases from J, the gap between germline ends came to 17 bases. The length of the CDR3 is 18 residues. Germline V gives CDR1 LNHNV, CDR2 YYDKDF (reference sequence). CDR3 DNA sequence: TGTGCCACCAGCAGAGATCCTCTTTATGACAGCACTAACTATGGCTACACCTTC. Amino acid sequence: CATSRDPLYDSTNYGYTF. The complete variable domain, with remaining parts taken from reference TRBV15 and TRBJ1-2, reads DAMVIQNPRYQVTQFGKPVTLSCSQTLNHNVMYWYQQKSSQAPKLLFHYYDKDFNNEADTPDNFQSRRPNTSFCFLDIRSPGLGDTAMYLCATSRDPLYDSTNYGYTFGSGTRLTVV.

This clone was counted once. The chain uses TRBV14 and TRBJ1-1; D is possibly TRBD1 (5 bases). CDR1 and CDR2 from the germline V gene are SGHDN and FVKESK. With 4 bases removed from V and 4 bases from J, the gap between germline ends came to 16 bases. The CDR3 loop spans 15 amino acids. The CDR3 coding sequence is TGTGCCAGCAGCCCTCTGGGGGGAGAGAGCACTGAAGCTTTCTTT. This codes for CASSPLGGESTEAFF. The variable domain in full, completed from reference TRBV14 and TRBJ1-1, reads EAGVTQFPSHSVIEKGQTVTLRCDPISGHDNLYWYRRVMGKEIKFLLHFVKESKQDESGMPNNRFLAERTGGTYSTLKVQPAELEDSGVYFCASSPLGGESTEAFFGQGTRLTVV.

This chain joins TRBV30 and TRBJ2-3; unclear D gene. The V gene lost 4 bases and the J gene lost 0 bases, with 8 bases spanning the gap. This CDR3 contains 13 residues. In germline, CDR1 is GTSNPN, CDR2 SVGIG (reference sequence). CDR3: CAWMPTSTDTQYF. CDR3 DNA sequence: TGTGCCTGGATGCCCACTAGCACAGATACGCAGTATTTT.

This rearrangement joins TRBV19 to TRBJ1-4; weak D call: TRBD1 (5 bases). CDR3 length: 13 amino acids. V gave up 8 bases and J gave up 5 bases, with 12 bases separating them. Germline CDR1 is LNHDA and CDR2 is SQIVND (reference sequence). CDR3 region: CASGGAENEKLFF. The CDR3 nucleotides read TGTGCCAGTGGTGGGGCCGAAAATGAAAAACTGTTTTTT. Complete variable domain (other parts from reference TRBV19 and TRBJ1-4): DGGITQSPKYLFRKEGQNVTLSCEQNLNHDAMYWYRQDPGQGLRLIYYSQIVNDFQKGDIAEGYSVSREKKESFPLTVTSAQKNPTAFYLCASGGAENEKLFFGSGTQLSVL.

This sequence joins TRBV5-1 and TRBJ2-3; 7 nucleotides agree with TRBD1. The junction had 10 bases not matched to a gene; V was cut back by 6 bases and J by 0 bases. CDR3 size: 16 residues. Germline V gene lookup returns CDR1 SGHRS and CDR2 YFSETQ. CDR3 coding DNA: TGCGCCAGCACTTCCGGGACAGCCGCTAGCACAGATACGCAGTATTTT. It is translated as CASTSGTAASTDTQYF.

The chain uses TRBV11-2 and TRBJ2-2; TRBD2 agrees at 9 bases. The CDR3 spans 17 residues. Unmatched junction bases numbered 5, after V lost 3 bases and J lost 0 bases. The germline gives CDR1 SGHAT, CDR2 FQNNGV. The CDR3 DNA follows: TGTGCCAGCAGCTTGGGGCCTAGCGGGGCGAACACCGGGGAGCTGTTTTTT. Encoded protein: CASSLGPSGANTGELFF.

V usage is TRBV19 and J usage is TRBJ1-2; 10 bases line up with TRBD1. Germline V gene lookup returns CDR1 LNHDA and CDR2 SQIVND (reference sequence). J was trimmed by 6 bases and V by 4 bases; bases with no gene match: 8. The CDR3 extends over 15 amino acids. For the CDR3, the DNA is TGTGCCAGTAGTACGAGGACAGGGGGGGATCATGGCTACACCTTC. This sequence encodes CASSTRTGGDHGYTF.

This clone has a handful of counts. The rearrangement joins TRBV7-9 to TRBJ2-7; 8 nucleotides align to TRBD1. This CDR3 comprises 14 residues. Germline V CDR1 and CDR2: SEHNR, FQNEAQ (reference sequence). Trimming at V came to 3 bases and at J to 1 base, leaving 2 bases not matched to a gene. In nucleotides, the CDR3 is TGTGCCAGCAGCTTTGGACAGGGTTCCTACGAGCAGTACTTC. It encodes CASSFGQGSYEQYF.

The chain employs TRBV2 and TRBJ1-2; 8 bases are shared with TRBD1. CDR1 SNHLY and CDR2 FYNNEI come from the germline V gene. CDR3 length: 14 residues. The trim removed 8 bases at V and 7 bases at J, leaving 12 bases unmatched. The CDR3 loop reads CASAGQGEIGGYTF. The CDR3 coding sequence is TGTGCCAGCGCCGGACAGGGAGAAATAGGTGGCTACACCTTC.

The chain is built from TRBV25-1 and TRBJ2-1; 11 positions match TRBD1. This CDR3 spans 18 amino acids. Trimming took 1 base from V and 6 from J; bases not matched to a gene: 11. The germline V gene encodes CDR1 MGHDK and CDR2 SYGVNS. The CDR3 protein is CASSEWTQGQGGVNEQFF. The CDR3 region has the DNA TGTGCCAGCAGTGAATGGACGCAGGGACAGGGGGGCGTCAATGAGCAGTTCTTC.

A single count supports this clone. The rearrangement links TRBV19 to TRBJ2-3; 9 bases line up with TRBD2. V lost 4 bases to trimming and J lost 7 bases; unmatched junction nucleotides: 3. This CDR3 contains 13 residues. CDR1 and CDR2 from the germline V gene are LNHDA and SQIVND (reference sequence). In nucleotides, the CDR3 is TGTGCCAGTAGTAAGACTAGCGGAAATACGCAGTATTTT. Residues: CASSKTSGNTQYF.